The rows below give T cell receptor beta chains drawn from one sample of a study of blood T cell repertoires in COVID-19. Some clones are missing from TCRdb's copy, which holds only in-frame ones; the method was immunoSEQ multiplex PCR. Of 250,000 to 350,000 clones listed, around 90% are singletons. The sequencing sample was made of PBMCs or T cells enriched from blood (not recorded which). These receptors were taken from a woman in her twenties or thirties who had recovered from COVID-19. Both conserved end residues are part of each CDR3. The order of the fields is clone size, V gene, D gene, J gene, CDR3 protein, CDR3 DNA. D genes are given only for firm matches. Clone size is not always given. Where it is, it says once, few, many or a class for expanded clones.

>NA|TRBV7-6|TRBD2|TRBJ2-3
CASSLSMGRGTDTQYF
TGTGCCAGCAGCCTTAGTATGGGGCGGGGGACAGATACGCAGTATTTT
>NA|TRBV14|NA|TRBJ2-5
CASSQRGTQYF
TGTGCCAGCAGCCAAAGGGGGACCCAGTACTTC
>NA|TRBV5-1|NA|TRBJ2-2
CASSLTGTGELFF
TGCGCCAGCAGCTTGACTGGCACCGGGGAGCTGTTTTTT
>NA|TRBV5-8|NA|TRBJ1-2
CASSLDGARSGYTF
TGTGCCAGCAGCTTGGATGGGGCGAGGAGTGGCTACACCTTC
>once|TRBV5-1|TRBD1|TRBJ2-7
CASSLRAGGTYEQYF
TGCGCCAGCAGCTTGAGGGCAGGGGGAACCTACGAGCAGTACTTC
>NA|TRBV7-9|NA|TRBJ1-2
CASSWEGFYGYTF
TGTGCCAGCAGCTGGGAGGGGTTCTATGGCTACACCTTC
>NA|TRBV5-1|TRBD1|TRBJ1-3
CASSPRGQGSGNTIYF
TGCGCCAGCAGCCCGAGAGGACAGGGCTCTGGAAACACCATATATTTT
>NA|TRBV5-6|TRBD1|TRBJ2-1
CASSRTGAVYNEQFF
TGTGCCAGCAGCCGGACAGGGGCCGTATACAATGAGCAGTTCTTC
>NA|TRBV28|NA|TRBJ1-6
CASRNRSSYNSPLHF
TGTGCCAGCAGGAACAGGAGCTCCTATAATTCACCCCTCCACTTT
>NA|TRBV11-3|NA|TRBJ2-4
CASKSRGGAKNIQYF
TGTGCCAGCAAATCTCGGGGTGGGGCCAAAAACATTCAGTACTTC
>NA|TRBV7-9|NA|TRBJ1-4
CASSTDFDEKLFF
TGTGCCAGCAGCACGGACTTTGACGAAAAACTGTTTTTT
>NA|TRBV5-1|NA|TRBJ2-5
CASSLGAGETQYF
TGCGCCAGCAGCTTGGGTGCGGGCGAGACCCAGTACTTC
>NA|TRBV7-2|TRBD1|TRBJ1-1
CASSLGQGADTEAFF
TGTGCCAGCAGCTTAGGACAGGGGGCGGACACTGAAGCTTTCTTT
>NA|TRBV4-3|NA|TRBJ1-3
CASSQNGERNTIYF
TGCGCCAGCAGCCAAAATGGGGAGAGAAACACCATATATTTT
>few|TRBV12-3/TRBV12-4|NA|TRBJ1-5
CASSVQGDGPQHF
TGTGCCAGCAGTGTACAGGGCGATGGGCCCCAGCATTTT
>NA|TRBV19|TRBD1|TRBJ1-5
CASSKGQGARSNQPQHF
TGTGCCAGTAGTAAGGGACAGGGGGCACGTAGCAATCAGCCCCAGCATTTT
>NA|TRBV3-1/TRBV3-2|TRBD1|TRBJ1-2
CASSQDADRRSGYTF
TGTGCCAGCAGCCAAGATGCGGACAGGCGCAGTGGCTACACCTTC
>NA|TRBV5-1|NA|TRBJ2-1
CASSLASGWTHNEQFF
TGCGCCAGCAGCTTGGCTTCAGGGTGGACACACAATGAGCAGTTCTTC
>NA|TRBV19|NA|TRBJ1-2
CASNTGFLRGYTF
TGTGCCAGTAATACAGGGTTTTTGCGAGGCTACACCTTC
>NA|TRBV5-4|NA|TRBJ2-3
CASTNRLEADTQYF
TGTGCCAGCACCAATCGACTAGAGGCAGATACGCAGTATTTT
>NA|TRBV30|NA|TRBJ1-4
CAWSGGGKLFF
TGTGCCTGGAGTGGGGGAGGAAAACTGTTTTTT
>NA|TRBV18|TRBD2|TRBJ2-7
CASSQPGGTSSYEQYF
TGTGCCAGCTCACAACCGGGAGGGACTAGCTCTTACGAGCAGTACTTC
>NA|TRBV25-1|NA|TRBJ2-1
CASSSGSLYNEQFF
TGTGCCAGCAGCTCCGGGAGCCTATACAATGAGCAGTTCTTC
>NA|TRBV11-3|TRBD1|TRBJ1-1
CASSTGQGSSTEAFF
TGTGCCAGCAGCACAGGACAGGGTTCCTCCACTGAAGCTTTCTTT
>NA|TRBV28|NA|TRBJ2-7
CASSLGPYYEQYF
TGTGCCAGCAGTTTAGGCCCGTATTACGAGCAGTACTTC
>NA|TRBV6-5|NA|TRBJ2-7
CASSSSGTIYEQYF
TGTGCCAGCAGTTCATCCGGGACAATCTACGAGCAGTACTTC
>NA|TRBV30|NA|TRBJ2-5
CAFLATFGGETQYF
TGTGCCTTCCTCGCGACATTCGGGGGAGAGACCCAGTACTTC
>NA|TRBV9|TRBD1|TRBJ2-7
CASSPRQGGPYEQYF
TGTGCCAGCAGCCCTCGACAGGGGGGACCCTACGAGCAGTACTTC
>NA|TRBV29-1|TRBD1|TRBJ2-5
CSVSGTGYMETQYF
TGCAGCGTATCCGGGACAGGGTATATGGAGACCCAGTACTTC
>NA|TRBV14|NA|TRBJ1-2
CASSHVRSYGYTF
TGTGCCAGCAGCCACGTCCGGAGCTATGGCTACACCTTC
>NA|TRBV7-9|TRBD1|TRBJ2-7
CASSSRRTGAYEQYF
TGTGCCAGCAGCTCCCGCCGGACAGGGGCCTACGAGCAGTACTTC
>NA|TRBV7-8|TRBD1|TRBJ2-7
CASSLGGQHYEQYF
TGTGCCAGCAGCTTAGGGGGACAGCACTACGAGCAGTACTTC
>NA|TRBV2|NA|TRBJ2-4
CASSALALLSDIQYF
TGTGCCAGCAGTGCCCTCGCATTGTTGTCGGACATTCAGTACTTC
>NA|TRBV30|NA|TRBJ1-2
CAWSVGGVYGYTF
TGTGCCTGGAGTGTTGGGGGCGTCTATGGCTACACCTTC
>NA|TRBV10-1|NA|TRBJ2-5
CASSEGGAGTGGRRTQYF
TGCGCCAGCAGTGAAGGGGGAGCCGGGACAGGCGGGAGACGGACCCAGTACTTC
>NA|TRBV4-1|NA|TRBJ1-1
CASSLMRSTEAFF
TGCGCCAGCAGCCTGATGAGAAGCACTGAAGCTTTCTTT
>NA|TRBV5-1|TRBD2|TRBJ2-2
CASSSGLAENTGELFF
TGCGCCAGCAGCTCCGGACTAGCTGAGAACACCGGGGAGCTGTTTTTT
>NA|TRBV13|TRBD1|TRBJ2-3
CASRQGVTDTQYF
TGTGCCAGCAGACAGGGGGTCACAGATACGCAGTATTTT
>NA|TRBV10-2|NA|TRBJ2-7
CAGSGGTGEQYF
TGCGCCGGTTCCGGGGGAACTGGCGAGCAGTACTTC
>NA|TRBV7-2|TRBD1|TRBJ1-2
CASSLPGQGYGYTF
TGTGCCAGCAGTCTACCGGGACAGGGCTATGGCTACACCTTC
>NA|TRBV7-9|NA|TRBJ2-1
CASSTRSFPYNEQFF
TGTGCCAGCAGCACTCGTAGTTTCCCCTACAATGAGCAGTTCTTC
>NA|TRBV6-2/TRBV6-3|TRBD2|TRBJ2-7
CASSWRKLAPYEQYF
TGTGCCAGCAGTTGGAGAAAACTAGCGCCCTACGAGCAGTACTTC
>NA|TRBV28|TRBD1|TRBJ2-1
CASSLGGTGSYNEQFF
TGTGCCAGCAGTTTAGGGGGGACAGGCTCCTACAATGAGCAGTTCTTC
>NA|TRBV12-2|NA|TRBJ2-7
CASRFPRLRPGYEQYF
TGTGCAAGTCGCTTCCCCAGGCTTCGACCGGGATACGAGCAGTACTTC
>NA|TRBV27|NA|TRBJ1-2
CASSFSQNYGYTF
TGTGCCAGCAGTTTTTCACAGAACTATGGCTACACCTTC
>few|TRBV3-1/TRBV3-2|TRBD1|TRBJ2-1
CASSQSKGAGYNEQFF
TGTGCCAGCAGCCAAAGTAAGGGGGCTGGGTACAATGAGCAGTTCTTC
>NA|TRBV5-4|TRBD1|TRBJ2-7
CASSLARGQGLSYEQYF
TGTGCCAGCAGCTTGGCACGAGGACAGGGCCTCTCCTACGAGCAGTACTTC
>NA|TRBV4-3|NA|TRBJ1-1
CASSQAGGTTEAFF
TGCGCCAGCAGCCAAGCGGGGGGGACCACTGAAGCTTTCTTT
>few|TRBV30|NA|TRBJ1-2
CAWSPVGGGYTF
TGTGCCTGGAGTCCGGTAGGGGGTGGCTACACCTTC
>NA|TRBV30|TRBD1|TRBJ2-7
CAWSTPGGAGYEQYF
TGTGCCTGGAGTACCCCAGGGGGCGCGGGCTACGAGCAGTACTTC
>NA|TRBV5-1|NA|TRBJ2-2
CASSSVQGTGELFF
TGCGCCAGCAGCTCCGTTCAGGGGACCGGGGAGCTGTTTTTT
>NA|TRBV7-6|NA|TRBJ1-2
CASSPTQSGGYTF
TGTGCCAGCAGCCCAACCCAATCGGGTGGCTACACCTTC